This record covers a single T cell receptor beta chain. This clone turned up a few times. Its antigen remains undetermined. The sample holds no much larger clone one base away, and base qualities are not on file. The CDR3, cysteine through phenylalanine, is 14 amino acids long. Of the read, only the CDR3 DNA is kept; its 42 bases are in frame from base 1. Sequences SNHLY (CDR1) and FYNNEI (CDR2) are obtained from the germline V gene. V is reduced by 5 bases and J by 6 bases, leaving a spacing of 14 bases between them. The sample is drawn from a study of beta chain features in type 1 diabetes (dated by TCRdb to the late 2010s). Regarding the study in general: No differences in mean age, gender distribution, total cell number or subset yield were found between patients and healthy donors. A total of 107,917,701 sorted cells were examined across all samples, and a strong correlation was observed between cell number per subset and RNA yield. The study compared the TCRB repertoires of sorted circulating CD4+ T cell subsets in recently diagnosed type 1 diabetes patients with those in matched healthy donors. Regulatory and stem cell-like memory subsets were isolated from only 8 patients and roughly eight healthy donors, whereas naive and central memory subsets came from all 30 or so donors. Overall study outcomes, separate from this receptor: Because cDNA was sequenced instead of genomic DNA, highly expressing activated cells could be over-represented, though the groups showed no difference in activation or CD3 levels. Patients with type 1 diabetes made fewer insertions and deleted more nucleotides at VDJ recombination sites, implying thymic rearrangement abnormalities. Shorter templates might be favored by PCR, yet because patient and control samples were amplified and corrected together, any such skew would affect both groups equally. Because small numbers of individuals were included in the HLA sub-analyses, any influence of HLA type on TCRB rearrangement was left unresolved. Type 1 diabetes patients showed a moderate but significant shortening of TCRB CDR3 length in all four CD4+ subsets. The naive, central memory and regulatory TCRB repertoires appeared to resemble one another more closely among patients than among healthy donors.

All of the isolated RNA was reverse transcribed with the High Capacity cDNA Reverse Transcription Kit, so expressed TCRB transcripts were sequenced. Naive, central memory and regulatory T cell samples underwent deep immunoSEQ sequencing, averaging around 3.6 million total reads per sample. After sorted cells were lysed in RLT buffer, RNA was extracted with DNase-treated RNeasy Micro or Mini kits, with the choice depending on cell number. Each cell subset was processed separately to prevent cross-contamination, with patient and healthy donor samples processed together. The immunoSEQ multiplex PCR was used to amplify TCRB sequences from cDNA, generating 87-bp fragments that spanned the CDR3 region. Sequencing of the amplicons was performed on the Illumina HiSeq platform. The source study handled its data this way. Synthetic template baselines were used to correct PCR bias computationally, reads within Hamming distance 2 were collapsed, and singletons that could not be merged were discarded. Reads were aligned against IMGT so that V, D and J genes, CDR3 length and insertions or deletions at six rearrangement sites could be assigned. Within each subset, clonotype counts were normalized to the number of sorted cells before true diversity and Gini coefficients were calculated with the tcR R package. The overlap coefficient, calculated on TCRB nucleotide sequences, was used to measure repertoire sharing. Out-of-frame TCRB sequences from naive cells were analyzed as a proxy for the pre-selection repertoire. This immuneACCESS table, as held by TCRdb, lists in-frame sequences with V and J called but not all clones. Of the missing ones, under half trace to an unresolved V gene in checked studies; the others have no known cause. The V and J calls and clone size come from that table; D and trimming were worked out from the DNA. Present in this sample are about 620,000 clones, roughly 15% of which were seen just once. Roughly 0.098% of the sample is in the top ten clones.

A single peripheral blood draw of about 116 mL on average was collected from each donor into heparinised tubes. Naive, central memory, regulatory and stem cell-like memory CD4+ T cells were sorted on a BD FACSAria II using a panel including CD45RO, CCR7, CD25, CD127, CD95 and CD27. All sorted populations exceeded 95% purity. Right away, PBMCs were isolated by Lymphoprep density gradient centrifugation and were stained directly, with no culture step. So that batch effects would be minimized, each experiment stained and sorted samples in pairs, pairing one healthy donor with one patient. The V gene is TRBV2 and the J gene is TRBJ1-5, and the D gene may be TRBD1, 6 bases matching. The sequencing sample was made of naive CD4+ T cells from blood. The intended sense of this specimen's cell subset or site label: true naive CD4+ T cells. This receptor was taken from a man between 18 and 35 years old in good health. The sequenced DNA is TGTGCCAGCAGTACAGGGTTGGGGAGTCAGCCCCAGCATTTT. This codes for CASSTGLGSQPQHF. Outside the CDR3, residues come from the reference TRBV2 and TRBJ1-5 proteins, so the full variable domain is: EPEVTQTPSHQVTQMGQEVILRCVPISNHLYFYWYRQILGQKVEFLVSFYNNEISEKSEIFDDQFSVERPDGSNFTLKIRSTKLEDSAMYFCASSTGLGSQPQHFGDGTRLSIL.